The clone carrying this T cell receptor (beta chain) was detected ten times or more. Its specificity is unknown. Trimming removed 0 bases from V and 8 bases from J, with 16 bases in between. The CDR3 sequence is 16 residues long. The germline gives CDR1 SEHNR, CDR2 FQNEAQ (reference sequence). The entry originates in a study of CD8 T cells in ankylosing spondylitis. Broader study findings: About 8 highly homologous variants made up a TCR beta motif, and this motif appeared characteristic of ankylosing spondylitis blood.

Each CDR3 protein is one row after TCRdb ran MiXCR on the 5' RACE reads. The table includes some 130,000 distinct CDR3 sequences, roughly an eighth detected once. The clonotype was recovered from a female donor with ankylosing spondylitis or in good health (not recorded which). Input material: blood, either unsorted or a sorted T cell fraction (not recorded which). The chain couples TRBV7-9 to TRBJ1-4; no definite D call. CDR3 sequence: CASSLASGFSLEKLFF. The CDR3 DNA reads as TGTGCCAGCAGCTTAGCGTCGGGGTTCTCTTTGGAAAAACTGTTTTTT.